The source of this T cell receptor (beta chain) is a study of beta chain features in type 1 diabetes. Study-level results: It was not settled here whether HLA type affects TCRB rearrangement. Within each of all four CD4+ subsets, Type 1 diabetes patients had TCRB CDR3s that were moderately but significantly shorter.

The sequenced template was cDNA made from the entire isolated RNA. Only in-frame clones appear in the TCRdb table, and some are missing; sequencing was by immunoSEQ multiplex PCR. The sample has around 280,000 clones, over 14% seen once. This clone was seen a few times. As yet, its antigen is unknown. This CDR3 has 12 residues. Germline trimming cut 4 bases from V and 10 bases from J; bases unmatched to any gene: 8. Per the germline V gene, CDR1 is GTSNPN and CDR2 is SVGIG (reference sequence). The chain couples TRBV30 to TRBJ2-3; 7 bases match TRBD1. The sample was naive CD4+ T cells from blood. This TCR was recovered from a man aged 18-30 years with type 1 diabetes. CDR3 amino acids: CAWNSPQGAQYF. The DNA for the CDR3 is TGTGCCTGGAATTCCCCTCAGGGGGCGCAGTATTTT.